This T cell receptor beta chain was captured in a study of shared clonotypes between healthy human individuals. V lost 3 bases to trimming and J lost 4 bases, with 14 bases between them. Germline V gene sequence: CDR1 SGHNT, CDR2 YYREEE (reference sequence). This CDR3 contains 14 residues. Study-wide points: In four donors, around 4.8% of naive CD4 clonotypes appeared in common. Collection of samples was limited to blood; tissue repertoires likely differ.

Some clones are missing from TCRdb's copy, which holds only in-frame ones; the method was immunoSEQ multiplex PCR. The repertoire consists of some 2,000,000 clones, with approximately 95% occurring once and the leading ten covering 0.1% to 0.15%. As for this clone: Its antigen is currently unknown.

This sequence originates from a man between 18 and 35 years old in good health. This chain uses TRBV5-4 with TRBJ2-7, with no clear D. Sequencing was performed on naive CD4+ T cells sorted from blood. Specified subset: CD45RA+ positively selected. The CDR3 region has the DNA TGTGCCAGCAGCTCCGGGCCCTCACCGTACGAGCAGTACTTC. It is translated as CASSSGPSPYEQYF.